The clone carrying this T cell receptor (beta chain) showed up just a few times. The study ran its PCR with 60 Vbeta and 13 Jbeta primers. The data were produced by immunoSEQ multiplex PCR, yet TCRdb's version contains in-frame clones alone and is incomplete. The sample has around 120,000 clones, around 82% seen once; the top ten hold around 10%. This sample is drawn from a study of cytomegalovirus exposure and HLA in healthy donors. Study-wide context: A preliminary data release comprised 80 million to 95 million unique TCRs obtained from HLA-typed donors.

Trimming removed 5 bases at V and 3 bases at J, with 16 bases between. The CDR3 runs to 16 residues. In germline, CDR1 is SGHTA, CDR2 FQGTGA. The chain is built from TRBV7-3 and TRBJ2-2; no firm D call. The source material was PBMCs. The TCR was taken from a male donor in good health and CMV-seropositive. The DNA of the CDR3 is TGTGCCAGCAGCCCCCGTCCCCGGGTGGACACCGGGGAGCTGTTTTTT. It translates to CASSPRPRVDTGELFF.